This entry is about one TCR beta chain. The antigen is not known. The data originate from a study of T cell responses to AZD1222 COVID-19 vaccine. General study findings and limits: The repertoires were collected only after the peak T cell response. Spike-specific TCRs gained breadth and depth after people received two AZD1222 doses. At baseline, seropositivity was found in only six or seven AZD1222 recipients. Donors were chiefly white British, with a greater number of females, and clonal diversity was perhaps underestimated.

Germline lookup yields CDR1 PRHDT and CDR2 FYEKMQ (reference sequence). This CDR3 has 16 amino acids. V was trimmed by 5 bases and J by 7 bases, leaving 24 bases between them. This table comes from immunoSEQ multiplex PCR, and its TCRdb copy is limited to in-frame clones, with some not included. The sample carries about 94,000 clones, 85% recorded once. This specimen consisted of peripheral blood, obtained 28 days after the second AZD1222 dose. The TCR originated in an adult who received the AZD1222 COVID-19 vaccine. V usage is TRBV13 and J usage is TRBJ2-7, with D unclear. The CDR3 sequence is CASSPTSGGGLREQYF. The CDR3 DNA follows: TGTGCCAGCAGCCCAACGTCGGGCGGTGGTTTGCGGGAGCAGTACTTC.